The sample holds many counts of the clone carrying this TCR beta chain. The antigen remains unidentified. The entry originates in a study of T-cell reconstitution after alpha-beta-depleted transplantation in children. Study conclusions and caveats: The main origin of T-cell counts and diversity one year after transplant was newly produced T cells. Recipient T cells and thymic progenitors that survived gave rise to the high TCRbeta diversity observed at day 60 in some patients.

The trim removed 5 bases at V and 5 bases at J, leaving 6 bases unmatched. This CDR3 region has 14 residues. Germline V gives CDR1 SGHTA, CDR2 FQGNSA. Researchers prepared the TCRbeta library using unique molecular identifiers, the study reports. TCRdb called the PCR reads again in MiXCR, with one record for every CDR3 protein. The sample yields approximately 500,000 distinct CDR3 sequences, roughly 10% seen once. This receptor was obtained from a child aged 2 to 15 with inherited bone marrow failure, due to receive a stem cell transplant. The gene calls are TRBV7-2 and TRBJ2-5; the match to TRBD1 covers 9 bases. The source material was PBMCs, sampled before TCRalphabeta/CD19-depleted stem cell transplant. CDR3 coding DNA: TGTGCCAGCAGCCGTTCAACAGGGGGCGAGACCCAGTACTTC. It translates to CASSRSTGGETQYF.